These 32 T cell receptor beta chains came from one sample sequenced in a study of post-analysis software for immune sequencing data. Study observations and caveats: Comparison of patients with controls showed five TRBV segments more frequent in patients, TRBV5-6, TRBV5-1 and TRBV20-1 among them.

Unique molecular identifiers were carried by the TCR beta cDNA libraries. A single record per CDR3 protein comes from TCRdb applying MiXCR to the PCR reads. The sample contains about 680,000 distinct CDR3 sequences, approximately 60% of which appear only once. These receptors have no identified antigens. Material: blood. The source of these receptors is a girl aged 2-10 years with multiple sclerosis.

The gene calls are TRBV25-1 and TRBJ2-5; 8 bases map to TRBD1. Near its end, the DNA agrees better with TRBJ2-7, so the J call may be wrong. CDR1 and CDR2 from the germline V gene are MGHDK and SYGVNS. This CDR3 has 16 residues. The CDR3 is CASSPDRAPHSDEQYF. CDR3 DNA sequence: TGTGCCAGCAGTCCGGACAGGGCCCCCCATAGCGACGAGCAGTACTTC.

The chain is built from TRBV10-3 and TRBJ1-2; D ambiguous. The CDR3 is 13 residues long. V lost 5 bases, J lost 12 bases, and 19 bases lay in between. CDR1 is ENHRY, CDR2 SYGVKD, per germline. CDR3 in DNA: TGTGCCATCAGTCCGAGCAGCGAGACGGCGAACACCTTC. Translation gives CAISPSSETANTF.

Note on this clonotype: A read error may produce the germline difference seen at one junction end. The chain carries TRBV5-6 and TRBJ1-2; the match to TRBD1 covers 7 bases. The CDR3 runs 14 residues. Germline V gene data show CDR1 as SGHDT and CDR2 as YYEEEE. CDR3 coding DNA: TGTGCCAGCAGCCCCCAGACAGGGCGAGATGGCTGCACCTTC. Translation: CASSPQTGRDGCTF. Full variable domain (remainder filled in from reference TRBV5-6 and TRBJ1-2): DAGVTQSPTHLIKTRGQQVTLRCSPKSGHDTVSWYQQALGQGPQFIFQYYEEEERQRGNFPDRFSGHQFPNYSSELNVNALLLGDSALYLCASSPQTGRDGCTFGSGTRLTVV.

The table lists this clonotype with a few counts. This sequence joins TRBV12-3 or TRBV12-4 and TRBJ1-2, with TRBD1 matching 9 bases. The J segment lost 8 bases and the V segment lost 6 bases, leaving 7 bases of the junction unmatched. The CDR3 covers 13 residues. CDR3 sequence (DNA): TGTGCCAGCAGAACCGGACAGGGGCACGGCTACACCTTC. This codes for CASRTGQGHGYTF.

The chain uses TRBV7-9 and TRBJ2-3; no clear D. CDR3 length: 16 amino acids. Trimming removed 4 bases from V and 0 bases from J, with 14 bases in between. Germline-derived CDR1 and CDR2 are SEHNR and FQNEAQ (reference sequence). The CDR3 nucleotides are TGTGCCAGCAGCTCCCTCAGATCTGGGAGCACAGATACGCAGTATTTT. This translates into CASSSLRSGSTDTQYF. The whole variable domain, remainder taken from reference TRBV7-9 and TRBJ2-3, is DTGVSQNPRHKITKRGQNVTFRCDPISEHNRLYWYRQTLGQGPEFLTYFQNEAQLEKSRLLSDRFSAERPKGSFSTLEIQRTEQGDSAMYLCASSSLRSGSTDTQYFGPGTRLTVL.

V usage is TRBV4-3 and J usage is TRBJ2-4; 8 positions agree with TRBD2. The CDR3 contains 17 residues. The V gene end was trimmed by 1 base and the J gene end by 2 bases; junction bases not matched to a gene: 7. Germline assignment: CDR1 LGHNA and CDR2 YSLEER. The CDR3 DNA follows: TGCGCCAGCAGCCAAGGTAGTAGCGGGGCCTCCAAAAACATTCAGTACTTC. It translates to CASSQGSSGASKNIQYF.

Concerning this clonotype itself: An end of the junction does not agree with germline; a read error may underlie this. V usage is TRBV25-1 and J usage is TRBJ1-2; no reliable D call. CDR3 length equals 14 residues. The V gene's germline CDR1 is MGHDK and CDR2 SYGVNS. The CDR3 DNA follows: TGTGCCAGCAGTGAAATGTGGGGTAACGATGGCTACACCTTC. Its protein product is CASSEMWGNDGYTF.

This clonotype was picked up one time. The chain is built from TRBV25-1 and TRBJ2-2; no clear D. CDR1 is MGHDK and CDR2 is SYGVNS in the germline V gene. This CDR3 contains 16 residues. V dropped 2 bases and J dropped 2 bases, with 12 bases sitting between them. Written as DNA, the CDR3 is TGTGCCAGCAGTGAAGGGCCAACTATAAACACCGGGGAGCTGTTTTTT. Amino acid sequence: CASSEGPTINTGELFF.

A few counts support this clonotype. The V call is TRBV12-3 or TRBV12-4, the J call TRBJ2-3, with no clear D. CDR3 length equals 12 residues. V was shortened by 4 bases and J by 3 bases, with 5 bases between the two germline ends. The CDR3 is CASSSVTDTQYF. The CDR3, as DNA: TGTGCCAGCAGTTCGGTGACAGATACGCAGTATTTT.

The chain employs TRBV12-3 or TRBV12-4 and TRBJ2-1; 11 positions agree with TRBD2. V was clipped by 4 bases and J by 7 bases; unmatched bases: 3. The CDR3 runs 14 residues. The CDR3 here is CASSWLAGGNEQFF. CDR3 in DNA: TGTGCCAGCAGTTGGCTAGCGGGAGGTAATGAGCAGTTCTTC.

The chain combines TRBV5-5 with TRBJ1-5, with 7 bases aligning to TRBD1. J lost 5 bases, V lost 3 bases, and 14 bases had no gene match. Germline V CDR1 and CDR2: SGHKS, YYEKEE (reference sequence). This CDR3 region has 17 residues. The CDR3 here is CASSSEYGTATYQPQHF. CDR3 nucleotide sequence: TGTGCCAGCAGCTCGGAATACGGGACAGCAACTTATCAGCCCCAGCATTTT. Combining the CDR3 with reference TRBV5-5 and TRBJ1-5 gives the whole variable domain DAGVTQSPTHLIKTRGQQVTLRCSPISGHKSVSWYQQVLGQGPQFIFQYYEKEERGRGNFPDRFSARQFPNYSSELNVNALLLGDSALYLCASSSEYGTATYQPQHFGDGTRLSIL.

This chain links TRBV12-5 with TRBJ2-4; D is possibly TRBD1 (5 bases). This CDR3 spans 17 amino acids. In germline, CDR1 is LGHNT, CDR2 FRNRAP. V was pared by 1 base and J by 4 bases, with 17 bases between. For the CDR3, the DNA is TGTGCTAGTGGTTTGGGCCCAACAGGTAGTGGGAAAAACATTCAGTACTTC. It is translated as CASGLGPTGSGKNIQYF.

The sample holds one count of this clonotype. This chain uses TRBV10-3 with TRBJ2-3; TRBD2 aligns across 7 bases. This CDR3 spans 16 amino acids. Germline lookup yields CDR1 ENHRY and CDR2 SYGVKD. The V and J ends lost 2 bases and 5 bases, in that order; junction bases with no gene match: 10. In nucleotides, the CDR3 is TGTGCCATCAGTGAGGGCCCGCTAGCGGCTCGAGATACGCAGTATTTT. Its protein product is CAISEGPLAARDTQYF.

There are a few counts of this clonotype. This sequence joins TRBV12-3 or TRBV12-4 and TRBJ2-1, with D hard to call. The CDR3 consists of 13 residues. Trimming stripped 6 bases from V and 10 bases from J, with 16 bases between. The CDR3 region has the DNA TGTGCCAGCAGCTATGAGAGGTTAGGCGAGCAGTTCTTC. Translation: CASSYERLGEQFF.

V and J are TRBV28 and TRBJ2-7; 7 positions agree with TRBD2. Looked up from germline, CDR1 is MDHEN and CDR2 is SYDVKM. The ends lost 4 bases at V and 4 bases at J; junction bases unmatched: 4. The length of the CDR3 is 13 residues. CDR3 nucleotide sequence: TGTGCCAGCAGTTCTATCGGGAGGTACGAGCAGTACTTC. The encoded protein is CASSSIGRYEQYF. Using reference TRBV28 and TRBJ2-7 for the parts outside the CDR3, the full variable domain is DVKVTQSSRYLVKRTGEKVFLECVQDMDHENMFWYRQDPGLGLRLIYFSYDVKMKEKGDIPEGYSVSREKKERFSLILESASTNQTSMYLCASSSIGRYEQYFGPGTRLTVT.

The chain employs TRBV4-1 and TRBJ2-5, with D hard to call. The germline V gene has CDR1 MGHRA and CDR2 YSYEKL. This CDR3 has 13 residues. V lost 6 bases and J 2 bases, leaving 10 bases between the germline ends. CDR3 bases: TGCGCCAGCAGACTGGATCTACAAGAGACCCAGTACTTC. Translation gives CASRLDLQETQYF.

This clonotype has just a few counts. The genes are TRBV12-3 or TRBV12-4 and TRBJ2-5; D possibly corresponds to TRBD2 (5 bases). The CDR3 length is 13 residues. Trimming removed 6 bases at V and 2 bases at J, with 10 bases between. The DNA of the CDR3 is TGTGCCAGCAGGGTGTCGGGGCAAGAGACCCAGTACTTC. Its translation: CASRVSGQETQYF.

This clonotype was counted between two and nine times. The J gene is TRBJ2-7, the V gene TRBV4-2, with D perhaps TRBD2 (5 bases). The CDR3 has 16 residues. Germline-derived CDR1 and CDR2 are LGHNA and YNFKEQ. V lost 2 bases, J lost 3 bases, and 17 bases lay in between. The CDR3 coding sequence is TGTGCCAGCAGCCAATCAGAAAGCGGCAACCGCTACGAGCAGTACTTC. Protein sequence: CASSQSESGNRYEQYF.

The gene calls are TRBV9 and TRBJ2-7; no definite D call. The CDR3 spans 16 residues. The V gene lost 2 bases and the J gene lost 7 bases, with 22 bases spanning the gap. The germline CDR1 and CDR2 sequences are SGDLS and YYNGEE. CDR3 bases: TGTGCCAGCAGCGTCCTAGACTCCGAACCCAGCAATGAGCAGTACTTC. This translates into CASSVLDSEPSNEQYF.

The chain links TRBV4-3 to TRBJ2-3; perhaps D is TRBD1 or TRBD2 (6 bases each). Trimming removed 5 bases at V and 6 bases at J, with 18 bases between. This CDR3 has 15 amino acids. The germline CDR1 and CDR2 sequences are LGHNA and YSLEER. CDR3 sequence reads: CASSARGLALDTQYF. The CDR3, as DNA: TGCGCCAGCAGCGCTCGGGGGCTAGCGTTGGATACGCAGTATTTT.

The chain links TRBV20-1 to TRBJ2-5; TRBD2 agrees at 8 bases. With V trimmed by 6 bases and J by 5 bases, 8 bases remained unmatched. The CDR3 sequence is 13 residues long. Germline values: CDR1 DFQATT, CDR2 SNEGSKA (reference sequence). CDR3 DNA: TGCAGTGCCAGGTCCCCGGGAGGGGAGACCCAGTACTTC. Translated: CSARSPGGETQYF.

This clonotype was counted a few times. The chain is built from TRBV7-8 and TRBJ2-3; possibly TRBD1 for D (7 bases). CDR1 is SGHVS, CDR2 FQNEAQ, per germline. Trimming took 8 bases from V and 0 from J, leaving 18 bases between them. The CDR3 runs 16 residues. This CDR3 is CASADRVGGSTDTQYF. The DNA of the CDR3 is TGTGCCAGCGCTGACAGGGTGGGGGGTAGCACAGATACGCAGTATTTT.

V and J are TRBV7-9 and TRBJ2-4, with 9 positions matching TRBD2. The J segment lost 6 bases and the V segment lost 5 bases, leaving 17 bases of the junction unmatched. The CDR3 covers 18 residues. CDR1 and CDR2 (germline): SEHNR, FQNEAQ (reference sequence). The DNA of the CDR3 is TGTGCCAGCAGCGGCCCACTCCCGACTAGCGGCCTTTTAAACATTCAGTACTTC. Protein sequence: CASSGPLPTSGLLNIQYF.

A single count supports this clonotype. The CDR3 nucleotides are TGCGCCAGCAGCCTGGCGGACGGGATGAACACTGAAGCTTTCTTT. Protein sequence: CASSLADGMNTEAFF. This chain joins TRBV5-1 and TRBJ1-1; D unresolved. CDR3 length equals 15 residues. Germline CDR1 is SGHRS and CDR2 is YFSETQ. Trimming took 4 bases from V and 0 from J, leaving 13 bases between them.

V is TRBV7-2 and J is TRBJ2-7, with D unclear. Germline V lookup: CDR1 SGHTA, CDR2 FQGNSA. V lost 4 bases and J lost 2, with 27 bases in between. CDR3 length: 19 residues. This CDR3 is CASSSRLASVPSQPYEQYF. The CDR3 coding sequence is TGTGCCAGCAGCTCCCGTCTGGCGAGCGTTCCGTCCCAACCCTACGAGCAGTACTTC.

J is TRBJ1-6 and V is TRBV10-3; D remains ambiguous. This CDR3 spans 13 amino acids. Trimming took 0 bases from V and 8 from J, leaving 5 bases between them. CDR1 is ENHRY, CDR2 SYGVKD, per germline. CDR3 sequence: CAISESLDSPLHF. In nucleotides, the CDR3 is TGTGCCATCAGTGAGTCGTTAGATTCACCCCTCCACTTT.

This clonotype showed up just a few times. The rearrangement joins TRBV6-5 to TRBJ2-3; D call uncertain. With 2 bases removed from V and 0 bases from J, the gap between germline ends came to 9 bases. The length of the CDR3 is 15 residues. Looked up from germline, CDR1 is MNHEY and CDR2 is SVGAGI. CDR3: CASSYDGRSTDTQYF. The CDR3 coding sequence is TGTGCCAGCAGTTACGACGGACGGAGCACAGATACGCAGTATTTT.

V usage is TRBV20-1 and J usage is TRBJ2-5, with 9 bases that match TRBD1. Looked up from germline, CDR1 is DFQATT and CDR2 is SNEGSKA (reference sequence). CDR3 length equals 15 residues. V lost 0 bases and J lost 3; bases outside the gene matches: 5. CDR3 loop: CSARDFRDREETQYF. CDR3 nucleotides: TGCAGTGCTAGAGACTTCCGGGACAGGGAAGAGACCCAGTACTTC.

CDR3 coding DNA: TGCAGTGCCGCTGTACAGGAGTTAGCCAAAAACATTCAGTACTTC. Its protein product is CSAAVQELAKNIQYF. J is TRBJ2-4 and V is TRBV20-1; D possibly corresponds to TRBD1 (5 bases). Germline CDR1 reads DFQATT; CDR2 reads SNEGSKA (reference sequence). Trimming pared 6 bases from V and 0 bases from J, leaving 15 bases between. This CDR3 contains 15 residues.

The chain carries TRBV12-3 or TRBV12-4 and TRBJ2-6, with 8 bases that match TRBD2. The CDR3 loop spans 16 amino acids. V shed 4 bases, J shed 0 bases, and the junction held 2 bases outside the gene matches. CDR3 DNA sequence: TGTGCCAGCAGTTGGGGGACTAGCTCTGGGGCCAACGTCCTGACTTTC. Its translation is CASSWGTSSGANVLTF.

This clonotype is a singleton in its sample. This sequence joins TRBV7-9 and TRBJ2-1; D gene uncertain. Germline V gene data show CDR1 as SEHNR and CDR2 as FQNEAQ (reference sequence). V was clipped by 2 bases and J by 7 bases, with 9 bases between them. The CDR3 is made up of 13 amino acids. The CDR3 DNA is TGTGCCAGCAGCTTATACGGGTTGAATGAGCAGTTCTTC. It yields the protein CASSLYGLNEQFF.

The table lists this clonotype with a few counts. V and J are TRBV20-1 and TRBJ2-7, with 9 bases aligning to TRBD1. This CDR3 contains 16 residues. V was pared by 6 bases and J by 4 bases, with 16 bases of the junction left unmatched. Germline loops: CDR1 DFQATT, CDR2 SNEGSKA (reference sequence). The CDR3 region is CSAREETGGSSYEQYF. CDR3 coding DNA: TGCAGTGCGAGGGAAGAAACAGGGGGCTCCTCTTACGAGCAGTACTTC.